This T cell receptor (beta chain) was recovered during a study of shared clonotypes between healthy human individuals. The CDR3 has 17 amino acids. Per germline, CDR1 SGHAT and CDR2 FQNNGV. V dropped 0 bases and J dropped 2 bases, with 14 bases sitting between them. This clone was observed a single time. Its antigen is not identified. The deep-level immunoSEQ assay was used. Profiling relied on immunoSEQ multiplex PCR, and the TCRdb table lists in-frame clones only, not all of them. The sample shows approximately 1.9 million clones, 90% to 95% of them seen only once. Terminally differentiated effector memory CD45RA+ cells were excluded from the naive CD8 cells, which were CD45RO-negative and positively selected for CCR7. Study conclusions and caveats: Clonotypes which were not shared had lower generation probabilities than clonotypes that all four donors shared. Investigators expected sequencing depth to affect clonotype sharing among donors. Naive CD4 clonotypes were shared across a few donors at about 5.2%.

The chain has TRBV11-2 and TRBJ2-1; D call uncertain. The sample comprised naive CD8+ T cells from PBMCs. The source of this sequence is a young man in good health. Some clones in this sample may be carry-over from other donors' samples. DNA for the CDR3: TGTGCCAGCAGCTTAGATCCGTGGATCCGGCCCTACAATGAGCAGTTCTTC. Translating gives CASSLDPWIRPYNEQFF. Combining the CDR3 with reference TRBV11-2 and TRBJ2-1 gives the whole variable domain EAGVAQSPRYKIIEKRQSVAFWCNPISGHATLYWYQQILGQGPKLLIQFQNNGVVDDSQLPKDRFSAERLKGVDSTLKIQPAKLEDSAVYLCASSLDPWIRPYNEQFFGPGTRLTVL.